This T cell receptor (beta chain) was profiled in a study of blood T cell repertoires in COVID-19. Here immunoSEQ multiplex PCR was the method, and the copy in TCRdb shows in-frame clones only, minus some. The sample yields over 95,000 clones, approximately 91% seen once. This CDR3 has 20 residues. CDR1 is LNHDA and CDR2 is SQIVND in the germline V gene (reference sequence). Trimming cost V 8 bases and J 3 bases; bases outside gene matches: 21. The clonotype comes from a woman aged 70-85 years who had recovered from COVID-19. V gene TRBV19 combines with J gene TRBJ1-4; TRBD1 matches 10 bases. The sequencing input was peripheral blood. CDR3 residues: CASRTDRGTIGGWSNEKLFF. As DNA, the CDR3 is TGTGCCAGTCGGACGGACAGGGGGACAATCGGTGGCTGGTCTAATGAAAAACTGTTTTTT.